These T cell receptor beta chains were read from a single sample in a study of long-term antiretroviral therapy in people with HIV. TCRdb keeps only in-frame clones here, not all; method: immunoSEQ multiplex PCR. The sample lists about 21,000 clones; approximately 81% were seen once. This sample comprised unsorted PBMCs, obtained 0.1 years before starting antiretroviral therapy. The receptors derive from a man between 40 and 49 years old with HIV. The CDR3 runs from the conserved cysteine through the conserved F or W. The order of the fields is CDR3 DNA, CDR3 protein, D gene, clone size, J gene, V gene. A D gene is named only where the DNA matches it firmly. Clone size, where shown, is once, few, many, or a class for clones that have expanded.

DNA: TGTGCCAGCAGTTACTCGACAGGGATGAAGCCCCAGCATTTT
CDR3: CASSYSTGMKPQHF
D: TRBD1
size: -
J: TRBJ1-5
V: TRBV6-5

DNA: TGTGCCAGCTCACCTCTCGGGGATGAGCAGTTCTTC
CDR3: CASSPLGDEQFF
D: -
size: -
J: TRBJ2-1
V: TRBV18

DNA: TGTGCCAGCAAAATGGGGCTCTATAATTCACCCCTCCACTTT
CDR3: CASKMGLYNSPLHF
D: -
size: -
J: TRBJ1-6
V: TRBV6-5

DNA: TGTGCCAGCAGCTTGTTAACAGTTAACACTGAAGCTTTCTTT
CDR3: CASSLLTVNTEAFF
D: -
size: -
J: TRBJ1-1
V: TRBV5-6

DNA: TGTGCCACCCAGCTGGGCTCCTACAATGAGCAGTTCTTC
CDR3: CATQLGSYNEQFF
D: -
size: -
J: TRBJ2-1
V: TRBV6-5

DNA: TGTGCCAGCAGCCCGAGGGACCGCGGCGAGCAGTACTTC
CDR3: CASSPRDRGEQYF
D: -
size: -
J: TRBJ2-7
V: TRBV7-2

DNA: TGTGCCAGCAGTTTCGGGGACAGCTATGGCTACACCTTC
CDR3: CASSFGDSYGYTF
D: TRBD1
size: -
J: TRBJ1-2
V: TRBV28

DNA: TGTGCCAGTAGTATGGGGCTAGCGGGAGGAGACTCCTACGAGCAGTACTTC
CDR3: CASSMGLAGGDSYEQYF
D: TRBD2
size: -
J: TRBJ2-7
V: TRBV19

DNA: TGTGCCAGCAGTTACATCCCGAGTAATGAAAAACTGTTTTTT
CDR3: CASSYIPSNEKLFF
D: -
size: -
J: TRBJ1-4
V: TRBV28

DNA: TGTGCCATCAGTGAAAGGGGAGGGGACACTGAAGCTTTCTTT
CDR3: CAISERGGDTEAFF
D: -
size: -
J: TRBJ1-1
V: TRBV10-3

DNA: TGTGCCAGCAGTTTAGGCGGGAACTACAATGAGCAGTTCTTC
CDR3: CASSLGGNYNEQFF
D: -
size: -
J: TRBJ2-1
V: TRBV27

DNA: TGTGCCAGCAGCTTAGAGAGCGGGCCGACCGGGGAGCTGTTTTTT
CDR3: CASSLESGPTGELFF
D: -
size: once
J: TRBJ2-2
V: TRBV7-2

DNA: TGTGCCAGCAGTTTAGCGGGATCTAGCAATCAGCCCCAGCATTTT
CDR3: CASSLAGSSNQPQHF
D: -
size: -
J: TRBJ1-5
V: TRBV27

DNA: TGTGCCAGCAGCTCAGGGACCGAAAACATTCAGTACTTC
CDR3: CASSSGTENIQYF
D: -
size: -
J: TRBJ2-4
V: TRBV11-2

DNA: TGTGCCAGCAACTTTAGGACGGGAGAGACCCAGTACTTC
CDR3: CASNFRTGETQYF
D: -
size: -
J: TRBJ2-5
V: TRBV2

DNA: TGCAGTGCGGACCCGCCCACTGAAGCTTTCTTT
CDR3: CSADPPTEAFF
D: -
size: -
J: TRBJ1-1
V: TRBV20-1

DNA: TGCGCCAGCAGCCAAGATCTAGGGTGGGGACAGCCCCAGCATTTT
CDR3: CASSQDLGWGQPQHF
D: -
size: -
J: TRBJ1-5
V: TRBV4-3

DNA: TGTGCCAGCAGCTTAGCTCAAAGGGAGCAGTACTTC
CDR3: CASSLAQREQYF
D: -
size: -
J: TRBJ2-7
V: TRBV5-4

DNA: TGTGCCAGTAGTTACAATCCGGGACTAGCAATCGATGAGCAGTTCTTC
CDR3: CASSYNPGLAIDEQFF
D: TRBD2
size: once
J: TRBJ2-1
V: TRBV19

DNA: TGTGCCAGCAGTTTACGTCAGGGGTTGGGCTATGGCTACACCTTC
CDR3: CASSLRQGLGYGYTF
D: -
size: once
J: TRBJ1-2
V: TRBV28

DNA: TGTGCCAGCAGTTGGGACAGGGACTACGAGCAGTACTTC
CDR3: CASSWDRDYEQYF
D: TRBD1
size: few
J: TRBJ2-7
V: TRBV28

DNA: TGCGCCAGCAGCTTACCATCCTCTGGGGCCAACGTCCTGACTTTC
CDR3: CASSLPSSGANVLTF
D: -
size: -
J: TRBJ2-6
V: TRBV5-1

DNA: TGTGCCAGCAGCGCCCGGGGGGATTGGAATGAGCAGTTCTTC
CDR3: CASSARGDWNEQFF
D: TRBD2
size: -
J: TRBJ2-1
V: TRBV11-2

DNA: TGTGCCAGCAGTCAGGACGGACTAGCCAAAAACATTCAGTACTTC
CDR3: CASSQDGLAKNIQYF
D: -
size: -
J: TRBJ2-4
V: TRBV6-1

DNA: TGTGCCACCACGACTAGCGGGAGAGGCGAGCAGTACTTC
CDR3: CATTTSGRGEQYF
D: TRBD2
size: -
J: TRBJ2-7
V: TRBV6-5

DNA: TGTGCCAGCAGCTTACTGCCGGGGAACGAGCAGTACTTC
CDR3: CASSLLPGNEQYF
D: -
size: -
J: TRBJ2-7
V: TRBV7-9

DNA: TGTGCCAGCAGTTACTCGACGGGCAGTTTATACGAGCAGTACTTC
CDR3: CASSYSTGSLYEQYF
D: -
size: -
J: TRBJ2-7
V: TRBV6-5

DNA: TGTGCCAGCAGCAACTCAGGGGGCGCAGATACGCAGTATTTT
CDR3: CASSNSGGADTQYF
D: TRBD1
size: -
J: TRBJ2-3
V: TRBV5-6

DNA: TGTGCCAGCAGCGTAACCCTGGGGCTCGTGGAGACCCAGTACTTC
CDR3: CASSVTLGLVETQYF
D: -
size: -
J: TRBJ2-5
V: TRBV9

DNA: TGTGCCACCCAGGGGTTCCCAGGGGGCGAGAGCCAGCCCCAGCATTTT
CDR3: CATQGFPGGESQPQHF
D: TRBD1
size: once
J: TRBJ1-5
V: TRBV19

DNA: TGTGCCAGCAGCCAAGACAGGGCAGATACGCAGTATTTT
CDR3: CASSQDRADTQYF
D: -
size: few
J: TRBJ2-3
V: TRBV14

DNA: TGTGCCAGCAGTTCGCCGGGACAGGGCGTCTACGAGCAGTACTTC
CDR3: CASSSPGQGVYEQYF
D: TRBD1
size: -
J: TRBJ2-7
V: TRBV6-6

DNA: TGCAGCGTTGAAGATCGTAGGCCAGGGGTGGCAGATACGCAGTATTTT
CDR3: CSVEDRRPGVADTQYF
D: -
size: -
J: TRBJ2-3
V: TRBV29-1

DNA: TGTGCCTGGAGTACTAACTATGGCTACACCTTC
CDR3: CAWSTNYGYTF
D: -
size: -
J: TRBJ1-2
V: TRBV30

DNA: TGTGCCAGCACCCAGGGCTATGGTACGCAGTATTTT
CDR3: CASTQGYGTQYF
D: -
size: -
J: TRBJ2-3
V: TRBV7-9